Below, 17 T cell receptor beta chains from the same sample are listed, as sequenced in a study of blood T cells in healthy people across ages. Sample-barcoded 5' priming and a J-beta primer mix drove a second PCR of about 6 to 12 cycles. One entry per CDR3 protein, called by TCRdb with MiXCR from the 5' RACE reads. The sample carries 750,000 to 1,000,000 distinct CDR3 sequences, under 35% recorded once. These data were likewise used in another study, on T cells of mothers and their children.

The sample consisted of blood. These receptors were taken from a woman between 40 and 55 years old in good health.

This clonotype turned up a few times. V usage is TRBV24-1 and J usage is TRBJ1-5; TRBD1 matches at 10 bases. Germline CDR1 KGHDR, CDR2 SFDVKD. Trimming took 9 bases from V and 3 from J; bases not matched to a gene: 4. The CDR3 consists of 14 residues. As DNA, the CDR3 is TGTGCCACCTCGGGACAGGGGCTCAATCAGCCCCAGCATTTT. Its translation: CATSGQGLNQPQHF.

This clonotype was recorded once. A much more abundant neighbour one base away suggests this may be a read error. The rearrangement joins TRBV5-1 to TRBJ2-1, with 7 bases fitting TRBD2. The J call may not be correct, given that the DNA end is closer to TRBJ2-7. There are 15 residues in the CDR3. The germline gives CDR1 SGHRS, CDR2 YFSETQ. The CDR3 region has the DNA TGCGCCAGCAGCTTGATAGCGGGCTCCTACAATGAGCAGTACTTC. Protein sequence: CASSLIAGSYNEQYF.

CDR3 region: CASSLAASGGVNEQFF. The CDR3 DNA is TGTGCCAGCAGCTTAGCTGCTAGCGGGGGGGTTAATGAGCAGTTCTTC. This rearrangement joins TRBV7-2 to TRBJ2-1; 12 nucleotides agree with TRBD2. CDR3 length: 16 amino acids. After removal of 0 bases from V and 7 bases from J, the junction contained 4 bases not matched to a gene. Germline CDR1 and CDR2: SGHTA and FQGNSA.

The sample holds many counts of this clonotype. The V call is TRBV7-2, the J call TRBJ2-7; perhaps D is TRBD1 or TRBD2 (5 bases each). Germline assignment: CDR1 SGHTA and CDR2 FQGNSA. The CDR3 length is 17 residues. The ends were cut back, 5 bases at V and 0 bases at J, with 20 bases in the middle. The CDR3 here is CASSPRGRGHSSYEQYF. In DNA form, the CDR3 reads TGTGCCAGCAGCCCCCGGGGAAGGGGCCATAGCTCCTACGAGCAGTACTTC.

Only a few counts were recorded for this clonotype. This chain uses TRBV6-5 with TRBJ2-1; D possibly uses TRBD1 or TRBD2 (5 bases each). V was shortened by 6 bases and J by 3 bases, with 15 bases between the two germline ends. Germline CDR1 is MNHEY and CDR2 is SVGAGI. This CDR3 region has 15 residues. The CDR3 sequence is CASSVVRDLYNEQFF. The CDR3, as DNA: TGTGCCAGCAGCGTAGTCAGGGACCTCTACAATGAGCAGTTCTTC.

The chain joins TRBV2 to TRBJ1-5; D unclear. The V gene's germline CDR1 is SNHLY and CDR2 FYNNEI. V lost 7 bases and J lost 4, with 14 bases in between. This CDR3 has 14 residues. The CDR3: CASTFVSENQPQHF. The DNA of the CDR3 is TGTGCCAGCACTTTTGTATCGGAAAATCAGCCCCAGCATTTT.

The CDR3 loop is CASSPGPEDEKLFF. In DNA, the CDR3 is TGCGCCAGCAGCCCGGGTCCCGAGGATGAAAAACTGTTTTTT. This chain joins TRBV5-1 and TRBJ1-4; D unresolved. The V and J ends lost 4 bases and 6 bases respectively, with 13 bases between them. Germline loops: CDR1 SGHRS, CDR2 YFSETQ. The CDR3 totals 14 residues. Full variable domain (rest looked up from reference TRBV5-1 and TRBJ1-4): KAGVTQTPRYLIKTRGQQVTLSCSPISGHRSVSWYQQTPGQGLQFLFEYFSETQRNKGNFPGRFSGRQFSNSRSEMNVSTLELGDSALYLCASSPGPEDEKLFFGSGTQLSVL.

As concerns this clonotype: A read error may account for a junction end that differs from germline. The J gene is TRBJ1-1, the V gene TRBV20-1, with D maybe TRBD1 (5 bases). From germline, CDR1 is DFQATT and CDR2 SNEGSKA (reference sequence). The CDR3 is made up of 14 amino acids. CDR3 amino acids: CSARMGRRNTEAFF. As DNA, the CDR3 is TGCAGTGCTAGAATGGGACGGAGGAACACCGAAGCTTTCTTT.

This clonotype came up a few times. This chain joins TRBV7-3 and TRBJ2-2, with 9 bases fitting TRBD2. Germline V lookup: CDR1 SGHTA, CDR2 FQGTGA. The V gene end was trimmed by 5 bases and the J gene end by 1 base; junction bases not matched to a gene: 5. CDR3 size: 16 residues. The CDR3 DNA is TGTGCCAGCAGCACTCTTAGCGGGGGGAACACCGGGGAGCTGTTTTTT. Protein product: CASSTLSGGNTGELFF.

This chain joins TRBV18 and TRBJ1-3; D gene uncertain. This CDR3 region has 15 residues. Trimming took off 3 bases at V and 0 bases at J, with 9 bases between the two ends. CDR1 is KGHSH, CDR2 LQKENI, per germline. The CDR3 sequence: CASSPAVSSGNTIYF. CDR3 sequence (DNA): TGTGCCAGCTCACCGGCGGTGAGCTCTGGAAACACCATATATTTT.

This clonotype appeared many times. This rearrangement joins TRBV25-1 to TRBJ2-7; possibly TRBD2 for D (6 bases). Trimming removed 1 base at V and 7 bases at J, with 14 bases between. The CDR3 sequence is 14 residues long. Germline values: CDR1 MGHDK, CDR2 SYGVNS. The CDR3 sequence is CASSELGEAGEQYF. For the CDR3, the DNA is TGTGCCAGCAGTGAATTAGGGGAGGCAGGAGAGCAGTACTTC.

This clonotype was picked up a small number of times. This chain connects TRBV20-1 to TRBJ2-2; TRBD2 matches at 15 bases. The V gene's germline CDR1 is DFQATT and CDR2 SNEGSKA (reference sequence). CDR3 length: 15 residues. Trimming at V came to 3 bases and at J to 5 bases, leaving 1 base not matched to a gene. The DNA for the CDR3 is TGCAGTGCTAGGGGACTAGCGGGGGGTACCGGGGAGCTGTTTTTT. Amino acids: CSARGLAGGTGELFF.

This clonotype was counted between two and nine times. The junction departs from germline at one end; a sequencing error may be responsible. V gene TRBV5-6 combines with J gene TRBJ1-2; 7 positions match TRBD1. The CDR3 length is 15 residues. CDR1 SGHDT and CDR2 YYEEEE come from the germline V gene. CDR3 sequence (DNA): TGCGCCAGCAGCACTCCCCGGGACAGAGGCTATGGCTACACCTTC. Translated, it gives CASSTPRDRGYGYTF.

The chain uses TRBV12-3 or TRBV12-4 and TRBJ2-4; the D is unclear. Trimming removed 4 bases at V and 6 bases at J, with 16 bases between. This CDR3 contains 15 residues. As DNA, the CDR3 is TGTGCCAGCAGTTCCCCGAGCCCCCGGGCAAACATTCAGTACTTC. Amino acid sequence: CASSSPSPRANIQYF.

The chain links TRBV24-1 to TRBJ2-3; TRBD2 might be the D (5 bases). There are 14 residues in the CDR3. The germline V gene encodes CDR1 KGHDR and CDR2 SFDVKD. Trimming pared 8 bases from V and 6 bases from J, leaving 17 bases between. CDR3 loop: CATTAGARQDTQYF. The CDR3 nucleotides read TGTGCCACCACGGCGGGCGCTCGTCAGGATACGCAGTATTTT.

The chain combines TRBV27 with TRBJ2-5, with 9 bases aligning to TRBD2. The J call may be in error: the DNA end matches TRBJ2-7 better. Germline-derived CDR1 and CDR2 are MNHEY and SMNVEV (reference sequence). The CDR3 spans 16 residues. CDR3 protein: CASSSKRGVSSYEQYF. The CDR3 DNA sequence: TGTGCCAGCAGTTCTAAGCGGGGGGTGAGCTCCTACGAGCAGTACTTC.

This clonotype has at least ten counts. The genes are TRBV4-1 and TRBJ1-4, with no clear D. Germline V lookup: CDR1 MGHRA, CDR2 YSYEKL. The CDR3 is made up of 15 amino acids. Trimming cost V 0 bases and J 5 bases, with 10 bases left between them. The CDR3 here is CASSQDAAGNEKLFF. DNA for the CDR3: TGCGCCAGCAGCCAAGACGCAGCGGGGAATGAAAAACTGTTTTTT.